This T cell receptor beta chain was retrieved from a study of T-cell memory formation after mild COVID-19. Concerning this clonotype: Its antigen is not identified.

Overall study results and limits: CD4+ contracting clones were found mainly in CM and EM, and CD8+ ones in EMRA.

The V end was cut by 0 bases, the J end by 1 base, with 10 bases between. Germline V gene lookup returns CDR1 SGHRS and CDR2 YFSETQ. The CDR3 covers 15 residues. Libraries for TCRalpha and TCRbeta carried sample barcodes and unique molecular identifiers via 5'RACE. TCRdb processed the 5' RACE reads anew with MiXCR; each CDR3 protein has one entry. This sample has some 40,000 distinct CDR3 sequences, with 9.5% found just once. What was sequenced was PBMCs or a T cell subset sorted from them (not recorded which). The source is an adult woman who had mild COVID-19 (a few samples of this study predate the infection). Cell type and time point are not known. V gene TRBV5-1 combines with J gene TRBJ1-1; D unclear. The CDR3 loop is CASSLAGSGNTEAFF. CDR3 coding DNA: TGCGCCAGCAGCTTGGCCGGGTCGGGGAACACTGAAGCTTTCTTT.